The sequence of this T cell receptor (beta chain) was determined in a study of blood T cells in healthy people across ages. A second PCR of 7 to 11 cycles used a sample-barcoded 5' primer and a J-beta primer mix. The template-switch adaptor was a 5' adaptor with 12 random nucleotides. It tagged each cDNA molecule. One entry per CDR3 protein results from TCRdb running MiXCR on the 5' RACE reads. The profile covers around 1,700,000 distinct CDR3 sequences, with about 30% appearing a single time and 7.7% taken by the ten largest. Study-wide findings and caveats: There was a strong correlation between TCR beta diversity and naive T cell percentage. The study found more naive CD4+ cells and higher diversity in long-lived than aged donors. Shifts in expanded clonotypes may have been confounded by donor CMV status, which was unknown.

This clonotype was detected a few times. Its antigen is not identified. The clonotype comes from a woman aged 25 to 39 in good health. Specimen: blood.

CDR3 protein: CASSSVTSRLFF. CDR3 nucleotides: TGTGCCAGCAGTTCAGTAACCTCCCGGCTGTTTTTT. This chain links TRBV28 with TRBJ1-4, with D unclear. Per the germline V gene, CDR1 is MDHEN and CDR2 is SYDVKM. The CDR3 totals 12 residues. Trimming removed 4 bases at V and 14 bases at J, with 14 bases between.